There are many counts of the clone carrying this T cell receptor beta chain. This sample was included in a study of T-cell reconstitution after alpha-beta-depleted transplantation in children. TCRbeta library construction was performed incorporating unique molecular identifiers. TCRdb used MiXCR to reprocess the PCR reads, holding one entry per CDR3 protein. Of 150,000 to 250,000 distinct CDR3 sequences listed, 13% to 15% are singletons. The sample was PBMCs from the stem cell graft donor, taken from the stem cell graft. This clonotype was obtained from a human donor who donated a stem cell graft to a child with acute lymphoblastic leukemia.

CDR3 amino acids: CASSLGRPTGELFF. The CDR3, as DNA: TGTGCCAGCAGCTTAGGACGCCCCACCGGGGAGCTGTTTTTT. The chain uses TRBV7-8 and TRBJ2-2; no firm D call. CDR3 length: 14 residues. V dropped 1 base and J dropped 4 bases, with 7 bases sitting between them. Germline V gene sequence: CDR1 SGHVS, CDR2 FQNEAQ.